The rows below give T cell receptor beta chains drawn from one sample of a study of neurological immune-mediated disorders. MiXCR, run by TCRdb on the 5' RACE reads, gives a single entry per CDR3 protein. The top ten hold less than 5% of the sample, which has about 38,000 distinct CDR3 sequences, 11% seen once. The sequencing input was CD4+ T cells from blood. The receptors derive from a woman aged 25 to 39 with HTLV-1-associated myelopathy (HAM/TSP). Each CDR3 is given with its conserved first and last residue. The D gene is left open where the match is weak. Some rows have no size entry. The others give once, few or many, or a class for an expanded clone.

many	TRBV5-4	.	TRBJ1-1	TGTGCCAGCAGCTTCGGGTGGGAGAACACTGAAGCTTTCTTT	CASSFGWENTEAFF
many	TRBV3-1	.	TRBJ1-5	TGTGCCAGCAGCCAAAGTGGTCAGCCCCAGCATTTT	CASSQSGQPQHF
many	TRBV20-1	.	TRBJ2-3	TGCAGTGCTATGGGTACGACCCGAAGCACAGATACGCAGTATTTT	CSAMGTTRSTDTQYF
medium-sized	TRBV20-1	TRBD1	TRBJ1-4	TGCAGTGCTGGTCAGACAGGGGTGGGTGAAAAACTGTTTTTT	CSAGQTGVGEKLFF
many	TRBV7-2	.	TRBJ1-2	TGTGCCAGCAGCTTCGTGAACTATGGCTACACCTTC	CASSFVNYGYTF
many	TRBV20-1	.	TRBJ1-3	TGCAGTGCCGGACGGGGGGCCCCTGGAAACACCATATATTTT	CSAGRGAPGNTIYF
many	TRBV20-1	TRBD2	TRBJ2-1	TGCAGTGCTACTGTCGGGGGGGAATGGGAGCAGTTCTTC	CSATVGGEWEQFF
many	TRBV4-2	TRBD1	TRBJ1-6	TGTGCCAGCAGCCCTTCGAACAGGGGAGGTTCACCCCTCCACTTT	CASSPSNRGGSPLHF
many	TRBV5-1	.	TRBJ1-5	TGCGCCAGCAGCTTGGGTGGGGAAGGGCGGCAGCCCCAGCATTTT	CASSLGGEGRQPQHF
many	TRBV24-1	.	TRBJ2-7	TGTGCCACCACTGATGGGGGGCTTTACGAGCAGTACTTC	CATTDGGLYEQYF
many	TRBV5-5	.	TRBJ2-7	TGTGCCAGCAGCCCTCATCTGGCCGAGCAGTACTTC	CASSPHLAEQYF
many	TRBV30	.	TRBJ2-2	TGTGCCTGGAGTGTACTAAGGGCCTCCGGCGGGGAGCTGTTTTTT	CAWSVLRASGGELFF
many	TRBV20-1	.	TRBJ1-1	TGCAGTGCCAAGACCCTCACCGGCGCAAATGAAGCTTTCTTT	CSAKTLTGANEAFF
many	TRBV5-1	.	TRBJ1-1	TGCGCCAGCGGAGCGGGTGGGGGCCGTACTGAAGCTTTCTTT	CASGAGGGRTEAFF
many	TRBV24-1	TRBD1	TRBJ1-2	TGTGCCACCAGTGATACAGGGGGCGCTTATGGCTACACCTTC	CATSDTGGAYGYTF
many	TRBV9	.	TRBJ2-5	TGTGCCAGCAGCGTAGGTCAGGGGGGGTTGGAGACCCAGTACTTC	CASSVGQGGLETQYF
.	TRBV5-1	TRBD1	TRBJ2-7	TGCGCCAGCCGGGACAGACCCCAATGGGAGCAGTACTTC	CASRDRPQWEQYF
few	TRBV7-2	.	TRBJ1-5	TGTGCCAGCAGCTTCTTCCCGGGCAAGGATCAGCCCCAGCATTTT	CASSFFPGKDQPQHF
many	TRBV5-1	TRBD1	TRBJ2-7	TGCGCCAGCAAAGGGGGCGCCACCCTTTACGAGCAGTACTTC	CASKGGATLYEQYF
many	TRBV18	.	TRBJ1-4	TGTGCCAGCTCACTTAAGCCCCGAGGGACGGAGGAAAAACTGTTTTTT	CASSLKPRGTEEKLFF
many	TRBV19	.	TRBJ2-3	TGTGCCAGTAGTATAGGGGGCGGAAGAGATACGCAGTATTTT	CASSIGGGRDTQYF
many	TRBV20-1	.	TRBJ1-6	TGCAGTGCTAGATTTACGGGAAGCTCCTATAATTCACCCCTCCACTTT	CSARFTGSSYNSPLHF
many	TRBV29-1	.	TRBJ2-1	TGCAGCGTTTTGGGTTGGGGGAATGAGCAGTTCTTC	CSVLGWGNEQFF
many	TRBV19	.	TRBJ1-3	TGTGCCAGTAGTACCCCGGGACTGAGCTCTGGAAACACCATATATTTT	CASSTPGLSSGNTIYF
many	TRBV5-1	TRBD1	TRBJ2-6	TGCGCCAGCAGCGAGCGTCCCGGGACAGGGTCTGGGGCCAACGTCCTGACTTTC	CASSERPGTGSGANVLTF
many	TRBV2	.	TRBJ1-6	TGTGCCAGCAACCAGAGGGATTCACCCCTCCACTTT	CASNQRDSPLHF
many	TRBV5-1	.	TRBJ1-2	TGCGCCAGCAGCTCGGCCCTATCCCTGGGAAACTATGGCTACACCTTC	CASSSALSLGNYGYTF
.	TRBV6-6	TRBD1	TRBJ2-2	TGTGTCAGCAGTTTGGGACAGGGAGACAACGGGGAGCTGTTTTTT	CVSSLGQGDNGELFF
many	TRBV20-1	.	TRBJ2-1	TGCAGTGCTAGAACTGGGGGCGCGGGGATCAATGAGCAGTTCTTC	CSARTGGAGINEQFF
many	TRBV5-1	TRBD1	TRBJ2-3	TGCGCCAGCAGCTTGGTGGGACAGGGTAACCATACGCAGTATTTT	CASSLVGQGNHTQYF
many	TRBV5-1	.	TRBJ1-2	TGCGCCAGCAGACTGGAGGAAGCGGGGACCTATGGCTACACCTTC	CASRLEEAGTYGYTF
.	TRBV11-2	.	TRBJ2-1	TGTGCCAGCAGCTTTGGGATACAGGGTGGCGAGCAGTTATTC	CASSFGIQGGEQLF
many	TRBV5-1	TRBD1	TRBJ1-1	TGCGCCAGCAGCTTGGGACAGGGGGCATCTGAAGCTTTCTTT	CASSLGQGASEAFF
many	TRBV29-1	.	TRBJ1-1	TGCAGCGTCAGGGGTTTGACTGAAGCTTTCTTT	CSVRGLTEAFF
.	TRBV6-1	.	TRBJ1-5	TGTGCCAGCAGTACCCCAGGGGACAATCAGCCCCAGCATTTT	CASSTPGDNQPQHF
many	TRBV20-1	.	TRBJ1-1	TGCAGTGCGAGGGACGGGGTGAACACTGAAGCTTTCTTT	CSARDGVNTEAFF
many	TRBV20-1	.	TRBJ1-5	TGCAGTGCTAACTCAGGGAAACAGCCCCAGCATTTT	CSANSGKQPQHF
.	TRBV19	.	TRBJ2-2	TGTGCCAGTAGCAGGGGCTCTCTCGGGGGGGAGCTGTTTTTT	CASSRGSLGGELFF
many	TRBV5-1	TRBD1	TRBJ1-1	TGCGCCAGCAGCTTGGACACCTCCTGGGCAGGGGGAGCTTTCTTT	CASSLDTSWAGGAFF
many	TRBV25-1	.	TRBJ2-7	TGTGCCAGCAGTTTCCGGACAAACTCCTACGAGCAGTACTTC	CASSFRTNSYEQYF
many	TRBV27	TRBD1	TRBJ1-4	TGTGCCAGCAGCCGGGACAGAAATAATGAAAAACTGTTTTTT	CASSRDRNNEKLFF
many	TRBV10-3	.	TRBJ1-5	TGTGCCATCAGTGAGTCGCCGGATCAGCCCCAGCATTTT	CAISESPDQPQHF
few	TRBV11-2	.	TRBJ2-1	TGTGCCAGCAGCCGAGTGAGGAGGGTCATGGTCTCCTACAATGAGCAGTTCTTC	CASSRVRRVMVSYNEQFF
many	TRBV20-1	TRBD2	TRBJ2-1	TGCAGTGCTAGAGATCCATCCCGGGGGGGCCAAGTGGTAGGCAATGAGCAGTTCTTC	CSARDPSRGGQVVGNEQFF
many	TRBV7-8	.	TRBJ2-1	TGTGCCAGCAGCGAGATAGGCGGAGGTGAGCAGTTCTTC	CASSEIGGGEQFF
many	TRBV2	TRBD1	TRBJ1-5	TGTGCCAGTGCGTTTGCAGGGACAGGGGGCGGGCAGCCCCAGCATTTT	CASAFAGTGGGQPQHF
few	TRBV19	.	TRBJ2-3	TGTGCCAGTAGTATAGACGGGGGTACAGATACGCAGTATTTT	CASSIDGGTDTQYF
many	TRBV9	TRBD1	TRBJ2-4	TGTGCCAGCAGCGTAACAGGGGACATTCAGTACTTC	CASSVTGDIQYF
many	TRBV11-2	.	TRBJ2-5	TGTGCCAGCAGCTTAGTTCAGGGGCAAGAGACCCAGTACTTC	CASSLVQGQETQYF
many	TRBV12-3/TRBV12-4	TRBD1	TRBJ1-1	TGTGCCAGCAGCCCCGGGACAGTAAACACTGAAGCTTTCTTT	CASSPGTVNTEAFF
many	TRBV9	TRBD2	TRBJ2-1	TGTGCCAGCAGCTTAGCGGGGGGGGCCTACAATGAGCAGTTCTTC	CASSLAGGAYNEQFF
many	TRBV6-2/TRBV6-3	TRBD2	TRBJ2-7	TGTGCCAGCAGTCCCCGCGGGAGGGCGGGGACCTACGAGCAGTACTTC	CASSPRGRAGTYEQYF
many	TRBV19	.	TRBJ2-3	TGTGCCACATCCCCGGGTCGCACAGATACGCAGTATTTT	CATSPGRTDTQYF
.	TRBV14	TRBD1	TRBJ2-7	TGTGCCTGCAGCCAAGTACGTGGGAAAGACATCGGGACAGGAACCTACGAGCAGTACTTT	CACSQVRGKDIGTGTYEQYF
many	TRBV5-6	.	TRBJ1-4	TGTGCCAGCAGCTCCAACCCGGCGGCAACTAATGAAAAACTGTTTTTT	CASSSNPAATNEKLFF
many	TRBV7-2	.	TRBJ2-2	TGTGCCAGCAGCGCACAGGGAACCGGGGAGCTGTTTTTT	CASSAQGTGELFF
many	TRBV5-1	TRBD1	TRBJ1-1	TGCGCCAGCAGATATACAGGGGGCGGCCCGAACACTGAAGCTTTCTTT	CASRYTGGGPNTEAFF
.	TRBV15	TRBD1	TRBJ2-1	TGTGCCACCAGCAGATCCACCGCCGGGACAGGTCTAGAGCAGTTCTTC	CATSRSTAGTGLEQFF
.	TRBV10-2	TRBD1	TRBJ1-5	TGCGCCAGTAGTGAAGCGGACAGGGGCAATCAGACCCAGCATTTT	CASSEADRGNQTQHF
many	TRBV18	.	TRBJ2-3	TGTGCCAGCTCACCACCCGGGGGCGGGGATACGCAGTATTTT	CASSPPGGGDTQYF